This T cell receptor (beta chain) was found in a study of cytomegalovirus exposure and HLA in healthy donors. General study points: It is likely that the observed cluster of highly shared sequence variants was a sequencing artifact. With high specificity and sensitivity, the classifier reportedly diagnosed cytomegalovirus status. Among the most significant clusters, several appeared linked to common viral pathogens in a later analysis.

This clone was seen a few times. What it binds is not known. The primer mix had 60 Vbeta and 13 Jbeta primers. Data came from immunoSEQ multiplex PCR; TCRdb stores just in-frame clones and leaves some out. The repertoire holds about 160,000 clones, 71% seen once, with 2.8% in the top ten. Looked up from germline, CDR1 is MNHEY and CDR2 is SVGAGI. The CDR3 runs 16 residues. V shed 4 bases, J shed 6 bases, and the junction held 10 bases outside the gene matches. This TCR was recovered from a woman aged 25 to 39 in good health and CMV-seronegative. The specimen sequenced was PBMCs. The chain recombines TRBV6-5 with TRBJ2-1, with 9 bases lining up with TRBD2. CDR3 in DNA: TGTGCCAGCAGTTCCCCGCTAGCGGGATTCCCCAATGAGCAGTTCTTC. This gives the protein CASSSPLAGFPNEQFF.